One sample yielded the 16 T cell receptor beta chains listed below, sequenced in a study of control samples from healthy donors and cancer patients (dated by TCRdb to the early 2020s). The library was obtained by the immunoSEQ multiplex PCR assay. Entries here come from immuneACCESS through TCRdb and include only in-frame sequences with V and J called. Some clones fail to appear in such tables; in the studies checked, an unresolved V gene covers under half of the shortfall, and the cause of the remainder is unknown. The sample table holds some 100,000 clones, of which 90% to 95% were seen once. Together, the top ten hold over 8% of the sample. Sample: blood. The source of these receptors is a man younger than 30 in good health.

The chain recombines TRBV27 with TRBJ2-7; 8 nucleotides align to TRBD2. Losses at the gene ends were 7 bases for V and 0 bases for J; bases not matched to a gene: 8. CDR1 and CDR2 (germline): MNHEY, SMNVEV (reference sequence). This CDR3 spans 15 amino acids. The CDR3 protein is CASTPSGGSSYEQYF. The CDR3 DNA reads as TGTGCCAGCACCCCAAGCGGGGGAAGCTCCTACGAGCAGTACTTC.

V is TRBV11-2 and J is TRBJ2-7; D is ambiguous. Germline lookup yields CDR1 SGHAT and CDR2 FQNNGV. With 1 base removed from V and 3 bases from J, the gap between germline ends came to 7 bases. The CDR3 sequence is 13 residues long. Here the CDR3 DNA reads TGTGCCAGCAGCTTAGGTGGGAACTACGAGCAGTACTTC. Amino acid sequence: CASSLGGNYEQYF. Filled out from reference TRBV11-2 and TRBJ2-7, the complete variable domain reads EAGVAQSPRYKIIEKRQSVAFWCNPISGHATLYWYQQILGQGPKLLIQFQNNGVVDDSQLPKDRFSAERLKGVDSTLKIQPAKLEDSAVYLCASSLGGNYEQYFGPGTRLTVT.

The table lists this clone with a count of one. The chain combines TRBV19 with TRBJ2-1; 9 bases are a match to TRBD2. This CDR3 comprises 15 residues. Germline V CDR1 and CDR2: LNHDA, SQIVND (reference sequence). With V trimmed by 3 bases and J by 7 bases, 7 bases remained unmatched. CDR3: CASSIFAGGGNEQFF. The DNA of the CDR3 is TGTGCCAGTAGTATCTTTGCGGGAGGGGGAAATGAGCAGTTCTTC.

The V gene is TRBV11-2, the J gene TRBJ1-2; D might be TRBD1 (5 bases). Germline V lookup: CDR1 SGHAT, CDR2 FQNNGV. CDR3 size: 14 residues. V was shortened by 3 bases and J by 4 bases, with 12 bases between the two germline ends. As DNA, the CDR3 is TGTGCCAGCAGCTTGGGGCCGGGAGGCTATGGCTACACCTTC. Amino acids: CASSLGPGGYGYTF.

The chain is built from TRBV12-3 or TRBV12-4 and TRBJ2-3; no definite D call. The CDR3 has 13 amino acids. V was clipped by 5 bases and J by 4 bases, with 10 bases between them. In DNA form, the CDR3 reads TGTGCCAGCAGTCCGACCAACCCAGATACGCAGTATTTT. It translates to CASSPTNPDTQYF.

The genes are TRBV6-5 and TRBJ1-3; possibly TRBD1 for D (5 bases). This CDR3 has 15 residues. With 0 bases removed from V and 2 bases from J, the gap between germline ends came to 8 bases. CDR1 and CDR2 from the germline V gene are MNHEY and SVGAGI. This CDR3 is CASSYSGVTGNTIYF. The DNA of the CDR3 is TGTGCCAGCAGTTACTCGGGGGTAACTGGAAACACCATATATTTT.

The chain has TRBV5-6 and TRBJ1-3; 7 bases map to TRBD1. The germline V gene has CDR1 SGHDT and CDR2 YYEEEE. With V trimmed by 4 bases and J by 4 bases, 14 bases remained unmatched. This CDR3 is 17 amino acids long. CDR3 residues: CASSLSTSTGLGNTIYF. The CDR3 DNA sequence: TGTGCCAGCAGCCTAAGCACCTCGACAGGGCTGGGAAACACCATATATTTT.

In this sample, this clone turned up once. This chain links TRBV30 with TRBJ1-2; 11 nucleotides agree with TRBD1. Germline trimming cut 1 base from V and 8 bases from J; bases unmatched to any gene: 3. Germline V gene lookup returns CDR1 GTSNPN and CDR2 SVGIG (reference sequence). CDR3 length: 13 residues. This chain's CDR3 is CAWSGTGGGGYTF. CDR3 nucleotide sequence: TGTGCCTGGAGTGGGACAGGGGGCGGCGGCTACACCTTC.

V usage is TRBV5-6 and J usage is TRBJ2-7; D not certain. Per germline, CDR1 SGHDT and CDR2 YYEEEE. Trimming stripped 1 base from V and 6 bases from J, with 17 bases between. This CDR3 is 15 amino acids long. The CDR3 is CASSLTGIREAEQYF. The CDR3 bases are TGTGCCAGCAGCTTGACTGGGATAAGGGAAGCCGAGCAGTACTTC.

This chain connects TRBV7-3 to TRBJ2-3; D is undetermined. The CDR3 is 12 amino acids. CDR1 is SGHTA and CDR2 is FQGTGA in the germline V gene. Between the trimmed V and J ends, which lost 5 bases and 5 bases, there was a span of 8 bases. The CDR3 protein is CASSPIGDTQYF. CDR3 sequence (DNA): TGTGCCAGCAGCCCAATTGGAGATACGCAGTATTTT.

J is TRBJ1-1 and V is TRBV6-1; no clear D gene. V lost 2 bases to trimming and J lost 0 bases, with 4 bases between them. Per germline, CDR1 MNHNS and CDR2 SASEGT. The CDR3 has 13 residues. The CDR3 spells CASSERVNTEAFF. The CDR3 DNA follows: TGTGCCAGCAGTGAAAGGGTGAACACTGAAGCTTTCTTT.

The J gene is TRBJ2-1, the V gene TRBV27, with 7 bases lining up with TRBD2. After removal of 0 bases from V and 0 bases from J, the junction contained 2 bases not matched to a gene. From germline, CDR1 is MNHEY and CDR2 SMNVEV (reference sequence). This CDR3 contains 16 residues. Written as DNA, the CDR3 is TGTGCCAGCAGTTTATCGGAGCGGGGCTCCTACAATGAGCAGTTCTTC. Protein product: CASSLSERGSYNEQFF.

This chain links TRBV5-1 with TRBJ2-5; unclear D gene. This CDR3 contains 15 residues. Trimming took 0 bases from V and 0 from J, leaving 9 bases between them. Germline V gene lookup returns CDR1 SGHRS and CDR2 YFSETQ. The CDR3 sequence: CASSLGINYQETQYF. The CDR3 DNA sequence: TGCGCCAGCAGCTTGGGTATCAACTACCAAGAGACCCAGTACTTC.

The J gene is TRBJ1-1, the V gene TRBV4-1; TRBD1 matches at 8 bases. The germline gives CDR1 MGHRA, CDR2 YSYEKL. The CDR3 covers 14 residues. Losses at the gene ends were 4 bases for V and 2 bases for J; bases not matched to a gene: 3. CDR3 region: CASSPGQVNTEAFF. The CDR3 nucleotides are TGCGCCAGCAGCCCGGGACAGGTAAACACTGAAGCTTTCTTT.

This clone was seen a single time. V usage is TRBV19 and J usage is TRBJ1-5; 9 bases are shared with TRBD1. Germline V gives CDR1 LNHDA, CDR2 SQIVND (reference sequence). V lost 4 bases, J lost 3 bases, and 4 bases stayed unmatched. This CDR3 is built from 15 residues. CDR3: CASSTRDRDNQPQHF. For the CDR3, the DNA is TGTGCCAGTAGTACCCGGGACAGGGACAATCAGCCCCAGCATTTT.

V usage is TRBV27 and J usage is TRBJ1-2; D is undetermined. The CDR3 sequence is 13 residues long. V was cut by 10 bases and J by 5 bases, with 17 bases left in between. CDR1 is MNHEY and CDR2 is SMNVEV in the germline V gene (reference sequence). CDR3 region: CATRPGVGYGYTF. The DNA for the CDR3 is TGTGCCACCCGTCCCGGGGTAGGATATGGCTACACCTTC.